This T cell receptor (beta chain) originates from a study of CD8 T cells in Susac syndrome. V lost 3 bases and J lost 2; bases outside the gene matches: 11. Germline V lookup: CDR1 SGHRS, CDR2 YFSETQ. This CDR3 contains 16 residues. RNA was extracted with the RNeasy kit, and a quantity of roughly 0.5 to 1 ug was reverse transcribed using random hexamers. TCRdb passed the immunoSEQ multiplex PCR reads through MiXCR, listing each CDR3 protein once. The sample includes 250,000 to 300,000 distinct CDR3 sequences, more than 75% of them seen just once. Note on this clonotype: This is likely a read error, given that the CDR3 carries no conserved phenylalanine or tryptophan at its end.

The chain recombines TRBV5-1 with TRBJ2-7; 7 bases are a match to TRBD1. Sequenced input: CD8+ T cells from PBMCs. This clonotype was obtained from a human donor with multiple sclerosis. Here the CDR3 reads CASSSPSGTVTYEQYL. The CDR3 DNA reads TGCGCCAGCAGCTCGCCCTCCGGGACAGTAACCTACGAGCAGTACTTA.